Presented here are 29 T cell receptor beta chains from one specimen sequenced in a study of blood T cell repertoires in COVID-19. Assay used: immunoSEQ multiplex PCR; TCRdb lists only in-frame clones, some missing. The sample lists some 110,000 clones, about 85% occurring once. What was sequenced was peripheral blood. The receptor source for this set is a human donor in a cohort sampled during active COVID-19.

The rearrangement links TRBV14 to TRBJ1-4; D unresolved. Trimming took off 4 bases at V and 7 bases at J, with 10 bases between the two ends. This CDR3 region has 13 residues. From germline, CDR1 is SGHDN and CDR2 FVKESK. The CDR3 spells CASSRSLPEKLFF. The DNA of the CDR3 is TGTGCCAGCAGCCGCTCTCTACCTGAAAAACTGTTTTTT.

This rearrangement joins TRBV19 to TRBJ2-3; 10 nucleotides line up with TRBD1. CDR3 size: 17 residues. V gave up 0 bases and J gave up 4 bases; unmatched junction bases: 7. The germline V gene has CDR1 LNHDA and CDR2 SQIVND (reference sequence). CDR3: CASSIDGGQGRSDTQYF. The CDR3 DNA sequence: TGTGCCAGTAGTATAGATGGGGGACAGGGGAGATCAGATACGCAGTATTTT.

This chain links TRBV21-1 with TRBJ2-1; the table's D call TRBD1 went unverified against the DNA. TRBV21-1 is noted as a pseudogene. The CDR3 is made up of 17 amino acids. The CDR3: CASSKDDSTGRNNEQFF. The CDR3 DNA reads TGTGCCAGCAGCAAAGACGACTCGACAGGGAGGAACAATGAGCAGTTCTTC.

The chain is built from TRBV7-6 and TRBJ2-7; 16 bases are a match to TRBD2. Per germline, CDR1 SGHVS and CDR2 FNYEAQ. Trimming took 5 bases from V and 3 from J; bases not matched to a gene: 19. The CDR3 spans 21 residues. DNA of the CDR3: TGTGCCAGCAGCCAGGGGGGGACTAGCGGGAGGGCCAGGGTGTCCGTCTACGAGCAGTACTTC. Protein: CASSQGGTSGRARVSVYEQYF.

This clone was observed a few times. The rearrangement links TRBV6-5 to TRBJ2-2; the match to TRBD2 covers 7 bases. CDR3 length: 16 amino acids. The V gene's germline CDR1 is MNHEY and CDR2 SVGAGI. V trimming: 0 bases; J trimming: 3 bases; junction bases outside the gene matches: 4. As DNA, the CDR3 is TGTGCCAGCAGTTACTCCCCCGCGGGAGACACCGGGGAGCTGTTTTTT. Protein sequence: CASSYSPAGDTGELFF.

V is TRBV6-4 and J is TRBJ2-1, with D possibly being TRBD2 (6 bases). Germline V CDR1 and CDR2: MRHNA, SNTAGT. CDR3 length: 16 amino acids. V dropped 3 bases and J dropped 0 bases, with 12 bases sitting between them. This chain's CDR3 is CASSETVGSSYNEQFF. In nucleotides, the CDR3 is TGTGCCAGCAGTGAAACGGTCGGGAGCTCCTACAATGAGCAGTTCTTC.

The V and J genes are TRBV7-2 and TRBJ2-2; D not resolved. The CDR3 is made up of 15 amino acids. Germline assignment: CDR1 SGHTA and CDR2 FQGNSA. V was cut by 5 bases and J by 4 bases, with 14 bases left in between. CDR3 protein: CASSHLASGTGELFF. CDR3 sequence (DNA): TGTGCCAGCAGCCACCTGGCCAGTGGCACCGGGGAGCTGTTTTTT.

The chain joins TRBV3-1 (or the pseudogene TRBV3-2) to TRBJ1-6, with no clear D. The CDR3 is made up of 14 amino acids. The V gene lost 0 bases and the J gene lost 7 bases, with 7 bases spanning the gap. Germline CDR1 is LGHDT and CDR2 is YNNKEL (reference sequence). In DNA, the CDR3 is TGTGCCAGCAGCCAAGATACATGGAATTCACCCCTCCACTTT. Translating it yields CASSQDTWNSPLHF.

This clone was observed once. This chain uses TRBV5-1 with TRBJ2-7, with D perhaps matching TRBD2 (7 bases). Germline assignment: CDR1 SGHRS and CDR2 YFSETQ. This CDR3 has 17 amino acids. The ends were cut back, 4 bases at V and 0 bases at J, with 20 bases in the middle. The CDR3 loop is CASSPWLGGQSSYEQYF. Here the CDR3 DNA reads TGCGCCAGCAGCCCTTGGTTGGGGGGGCAAAGCTCCTACGAGCAGTACTTC.

The J gene is TRBJ2-7, the V gene TRBV28, with no clear D. CDR3 length equals 15 residues. CDR1 MDHEN and CDR2 SYDVKM come from the germline V gene. V lost 6 bases, J lost 0 bases, and 15 bases lay in between. This CDR3 is CASSNPRRSSYEQYF. CDR3 in DNA: TGTGCCAGCAGCAACCCGAGAAGAAGCTCCTACGAGCAGTACTTC.

This clone appeared a single time. V usage is TRBV19 and J usage is TRBJ2-2; tentatively, D is TRBD2 (6 bases). This CDR3 has 15 residues. The germline V and J ends were trimmed by 4 bases and 2 bases, with 11 bases remaining between them. Germline CDR1 reads LNHDA; CDR2 reads SQIVND (reference sequence). The DNA for the CDR3 is TGTGCCAGTAGTAGGGAGGTAATAAACACCGGGGAGCTGTTTTTT. Amino acids: CASSREVINTGELFF.

This clone was observed once. The chain combines TRBV5-1 with TRBJ2-2; TRBD2 is a possible D gene (6 bases). Germline loops: CDR1 SGHRS, CDR2 YFSETQ. This CDR3 region has 14 residues. V shed 3 bases and J shed 7 bases, with 13 bases lying between them. Here the CDR3 reads CASSWDFAHGELFF. CDR3 nucleotides: TGCGCCAGCAGCTGGGACTTCGCCCACGGGGAGCTGTTTTTT.

The rearrangement joins TRBV4-1 to TRBJ2-7; 9 bases agree with TRBD1. Trimming cost V 0 bases and J 7 bases; bases outside gene matches: 10. CDR3 length: 16 amino acids. CDR1 MGHRA and CDR2 YSYEKL come from the germline V gene. The CDR3 coding sequence is TGCGCCAGCAGCCAAGATCAGGACAGGGGATGGAAAGAGCAGTACTTC. Amino acid sequence: CASSQDQDRGWKEQYF.

J is TRBJ2-7 and V is TRBV29-1; 13 bases agree with TRBD2. The CDR3 is 16 amino acids. After removal of 5 bases from V and 2 bases from J, the junction contained 9 bases not matched to a gene. Germline CDR1 SQVTM, CDR2 ANQGSEA. The CDR3 DNA follows: TGCAGCGTTACGAACACCGGGACTAGCGGGACCTACGAGCAGTACTTC. Encoded protein: CSVTNTGTSGTYEQYF.

The chain carries TRBV2 and TRBJ2-2; 8 bases map to TRBD1. CDR3 length: 15 residues. In germline, CDR1 is SNHLY, CDR2 FYNNEI. The J segment lost 1 base and the V segment lost 6 bases, leaving 4 bases of the junction unmatched. CDR3 sequence reads: CASRKQGGNTGELFF. CDR3 DNA sequence: TGTGCCAGCAGGAAACAGGGGGGGAACACCGGGGAGCTGTTTTTT.

This clone was observed a single time. The chain couples TRBV12-5 to TRBJ2-3; 13 bases are shared with TRBD2. The CDR3 has 16 amino acids. CDR1 is LGHNT, CDR2 FRNRAP, per germline. Germline trimming cut 5 bases from V and 2 bases from J; bases unmatched to any gene: 4. In nucleotides, the CDR3 is TGTGCTAGTGGTAGAGGACTAGCGGGGGACACAGATACGCAGTATTTT. Protein sequence: CASGRGLAGDTDTQYF. The whole variable domain, remainder taken from reference TRBV12-5 and TRBJ2-3, is DARVTQTPRHKVTEMGQEVTMRCQPILGHNTVFWYRQTMMQGLELLAYFRNRAPLDDSGMPKDRFSAEMPDATLATLKIQPSEPRDSAVYFCASGRGLAGDTDTQYFGPGTRLTVL.

The chain combines TRBV7-2 with TRBJ2-1; the D is unclear. Trimming pared 4 bases from V and 4 bases from J, leaving 8 bases between. The CDR3 covers 13 residues. Germline-derived CDR1 and CDR2 are SGHTA and FQGNSA. The CDR3 here is CASSSARYNEQFF. In DNA form, the CDR3 reads TGTGCCAGCAGCTCCGCCAGGTACAATGAGCAGTTCTTC.

This clone was seen only once. The CDR3, as DNA: TGTGCCAGCAGCTTGCGAACAGTCTTCCAAGAGACCCAGTACTTC. Protein sequence: CASSLRTVFQETQYF. The chain has TRBV5-4 and TRBJ2-5; D unresolved. CDR3 length: 15 residues. Germline V gives CDR1 SGHNT, CDR2 YYREEE (reference sequence). The V end lost 1 base, the J end lost 1 base, and 11 bases lay between the germline ends.

V usage is TRBV11-3 and J usage is TRBJ1-2; TRBD1 matches 9 bases. CDR1 is SGHNT and CDR2 is YENEEA in the germline V gene. The V segment lost 0 bases and the J segment 7 bases; nucleotides outside the gene matches: 3. The CDR3 totals 14 residues. CDR3 nucleotide sequence: TGTGCCAGCAGCTTAGATGGGACAGGGACTGGCTACACCTTC. It specifies CASSLDGTGTGYTF.

This clone was seen a few times. The rearrangement uses TRBV5-4 and TRBJ2-5, with TRBD2 identical over 9 bases. CDR1 SGHNT and CDR2 YYREEE come from the germline V gene (reference sequence). Unmatched junction bases numbered 11, after V lost 0 bases and J lost 5 bases. The CDR3 sequence is 17 residues long. CDR3 residues: CASSLAAASGTRETQYF. The CDR3 DNA sequence: TGTGCCAGCAGCTTGGCCGCGGCTAGCGGGACGCGTGAGACCCAGTACTTC.

This clone was seen only a few times. J is TRBJ1-3 and V is TRBV11-2; D is ambiguous. CDR1 and CDR2 (germline): SGHAT, FQNNGV. The CDR3 contains 15 residues. Trimming removed 8 bases from V and 4 bases from J, with 18 bases in between. The CDR3 region has the DNA TGTGCCAGCCGATATTCGGACTCTAGGGGAAACACCATATATTTT. Encoded protein: CASRYSDSRGNTIYF. Using reference TRBV11-2 and TRBJ1-3 for the parts outside the CDR3, the full variable domain is EAGVAQSPRYKIIEKRQSVAFWCNPISGHATLYWYQQILGQGPKLLIQFQNNGVVDDSQLPKDRFSAERLKGVDSTLKIQPAKLEDSAVYLCASRYSDSRGNTIYFGEGSWLTVV.

This clone was detected a few times. The junction and the germline gene differ at one end; a read error may be behind it. The rearrangement uses TRBV5-4 and TRBJ2-5; D may be TRBD1 (5 bases). The CDR3 length is 15 residues. Germline V gene sequence: CDR1 SGHNT, CDR2 YYREEE (reference sequence). Here the CDR3 reads CASRLGRSLGETQYF. The CDR3 region has the DNA TGTGCCAGCAGATTGGGGCGGTCCCTCGGAGAGACCCAGTACTTC.

CDR3 bases: TGTGCCAGCCACAGATCGGGAAGCACAGATACGCAGTATTTT. Protein sequence: CASHRSGSTDTQYF. This rearrangement joins TRBV7-9 to TRBJ2-3; possible D gene TRBD2, 5 bases. V lost 8 bases and J lost 0, with 12 bases in between. Germline values: CDR1 SEHNR, CDR2 FQNEAQ (reference sequence). The CDR3 is made up of 14 amino acids.

This clone has more than one count but fewer than ten. CDR3 residues: CASSPTVNNSPLHF. Written as DNA, the CDR3 is TGTGCCAGCAGCCCGACAGTGAATAATTCACCCCTCCACTTT. The chain uses TRBV5-4 and TRBJ1-6; D perhaps matches TRBD1 (5 bases). This CDR3 region has 14 residues. Looked up from germline, CDR1 is SGHNT and CDR2 is YYREEE (reference sequence). Trimming pared 4 bases from V and 5 bases from J, leaving 10 bases between. Drawing the rest from reference TRBV5-4 and TRBJ1-6, the complete variable domain is ETGVTQSPTHLIKTRGQQVTLRCSSQSGHNTVSWYQQALGQGPQFIFQYYREEENGRGNFPPRFSGLQFPNYSSELNVNALELDDSALYLCASSPTVNNSPLHFGNGTRLTVT.

The chain joins TRBV15 to TRBJ1-3; weak D call: TRBD1 (5 bases). There are 14 residues in the CDR3. V gave up 5 bases and J gave up 3 bases, with 11 bases separating them. Per the germline V gene, CDR1 is LNHNV and CDR2 is YYDKDF (reference sequence). CDR3 nucleotide sequence: TGTGCCACCAGCGGACACCACAGTGGAAACACCATATATTTT. Amino acid sequence: CATSGHHSGNTIYF.

J is TRBJ1-1 and V is TRBV5-6, with unresolved D. The V and J ends lost 10 bases and 0 bases respectively, with 16 bases between them. The CDR3 runs 14 residues. CDR1 and CDR2 from the germline V gene are SGHDT and YYEEEE. CDR3 in DNA: TGTGCCTCGACGGGAGGCACCTTGAACACTGAAGCTTTCTTT. It yields the protein CASTGGTLNTEAFF.

V usage is TRBV29-1 and J usage is TRBJ2-4; 12 bases are a match to TRBD2. The CDR3 has 18 amino acids. J gave up 3 bases and V 4 bases, and 13 bases lay outside the gene matches. The germline V gene has CDR1 SQVTM and CDR2 ANQGSEA. CDR3 region: CSVGPTLAGGPGKNIQYF. In DNA form, the CDR3 reads TGCAGCGTTGGCCCCACTCTAGCGGGAGGGCCGGGCAAAAACATTCAGTACTTC.

The chain employs TRBV6-4 and TRBJ1-1; D is ambiguous. This CDR3 comprises 13 residues. V lost 8 bases and J lost 4, with 14 bases in between. Germline CDR1 reads MRHNA; CDR2 reads SNTAGT. This CDR3 reads CASGNIQVTEAFF. Here the CDR3 DNA reads TGTGCCAGCGGTAACATCCAAGTCACTGAAGCTTTCTTT.

This rearrangement joins TRBV12-5 to TRBJ2-2, with 9 bases lining up with TRBD1. Trimming took 1 base from V and 4 from J; bases not matched to a gene: 1. CDR3 size: 15 residues. Looked up from germline, CDR1 is LGHNT and CDR2 is FRNRAP. In nucleotides, the CDR3 is TGTGCTAGTGGTTTGGGGACAGGGGTCACCGGGGAGCTGTTTTTT. Amino acid sequence: CASGLGTGVTGELFF.